Each of the 3 T cell receptor beta chains below was sequenced from the same sample in a study of cytomegalovirus exposure and HLA in healthy donors. Primers included in the PCR were 60 Vbeta and 13 Jbeta primers. Clones were sequenced by immunoSEQ multiplex PCR, and TCRdb holds only the in-frame ones, with some missing. The data show over 50,000 clones, roughly 90% seen once. Specimen: PBMCs. Receptors were obtained from a man younger than 45 in good health and CMV-seropositive.

This chain uses TRBV25-1 with TRBJ2-3, with D tentatively TRBD2 (6 bases). Germline assignment: CDR1 MGHDK and CDR2 SYGVNS. This CDR3 contains 16 residues. Trimming cost V 2 bases and J 2 bases, with 14 bases left between them. The CDR3 DNA is TGTGCCAGCAGTGAACACCGGGACTTCCCCACAGATACGCAGTATTTT. Translating it yields CASSEHRDFPTDTQYF.

This clone has just one count. The V call is TRBV4-1, the J call TRBJ2-2; TRBD2 matches 11 bases. V lost 0 bases and J lost 3; bases outside the gene matches: 6. This CDR3 comprises 18 residues. Germline CDR1 MGHRA, CDR2 YSYEKL. The CDR3 protein is CASSQERASGRYTGELFF. As DNA, the CDR3 is TGCGCCAGCAGCCAAGAAAGGGCTAGCGGGAGGTACACCGGGGAGCTGTTTTTT.

The J gene is TRBJ2-1, the V gene TRBV19, with D possibly being TRBD1 (6 bases). V lost 4 bases, J lost 6 bases, and 22 bases lay in between. The germline V gene has CDR1 LNHDA and CDR2 SQIVND (reference sequence). The CDR3 runs 17 residues. The chain's CDR3 is CASSRGPAGRGGNEQFF. The DNA of the CDR3 is TGTGCCAGTAGTAGAGGACCGGCAGGGCGAGGGGGCAATGAGCAGTTCTTC.